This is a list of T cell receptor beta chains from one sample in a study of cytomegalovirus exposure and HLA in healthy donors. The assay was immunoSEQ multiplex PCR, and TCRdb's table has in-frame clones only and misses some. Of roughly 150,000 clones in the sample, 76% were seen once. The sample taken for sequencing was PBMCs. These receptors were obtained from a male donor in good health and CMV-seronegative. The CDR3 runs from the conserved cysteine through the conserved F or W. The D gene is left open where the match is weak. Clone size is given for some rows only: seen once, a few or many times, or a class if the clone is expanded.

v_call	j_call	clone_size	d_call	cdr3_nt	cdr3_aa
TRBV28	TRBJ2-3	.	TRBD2	TGTGCCAGCAGCTCGCGGGGGGCCAACACAGATACGCAGTATTTT	CASSSRGANTDTQYF
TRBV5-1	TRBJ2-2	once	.	TGCGCCAGCGGCGGTGGAGGGACGAACACCGGGGAGCTGTTTTTT	CASGGGGTNTGELFF
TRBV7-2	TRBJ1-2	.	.	TGTGCCAGCAGCTCCTGGGGGGTGGAGGATGGCTACACCTTC	CASSSWGVEDGYTF
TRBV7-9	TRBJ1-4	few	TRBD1	TGTGCCAGCAGCCGGGACAGGGGGCTCTCGGTTGAAAAACTGTTTTTT	CASSRDRGLSVEKLFF
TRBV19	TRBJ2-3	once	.	TGTGCCAGCAAGGAGCAAGGGGTCGGCACAGATACGCAGTATTTT	CASKEQGVGTDTQYF
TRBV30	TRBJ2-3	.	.	TGTGCCTGGAAACCTATAGGGAGGCTGGAGACAGATACGCAGTATTTT	CAWKPIGRLETDTQYF
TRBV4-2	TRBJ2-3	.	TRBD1	TGTGCCAGCAGCCAAGATGAAGGGGGCCACACAGATACGCAGTATTTT	CASSQDEGGHTDTQYF
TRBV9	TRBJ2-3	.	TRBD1	TGTGCCAGCAGCCCCTACAGGGGGCAAGCAGATACGCAGTATTTT	CASSPYRGQADTQYF
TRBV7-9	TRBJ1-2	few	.	TGTGCCAGCAGCTTAGCGTATGACAGACAGTCCTATGGCTACACCTTC	CASSLAYDRQSYGYTF
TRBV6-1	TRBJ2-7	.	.	TGTGCCAGCAGTGTGGCAGGCAGGGGGGTAGAGCAGTACTTC	CASSVAGRGVEQYF
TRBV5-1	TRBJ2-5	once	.	TGCGCCAGCAGCTTGATGCGGACTCCCGGGGAGACCCAGTACTTC	CASSLMRTPGETQYF
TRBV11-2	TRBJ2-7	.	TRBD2	TGTGCCAGCAGCTACGGGACTAGCGGGACCTACGAGCAGTACTTC	CASSYGTSGTYEQYF
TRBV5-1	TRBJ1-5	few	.	TGCGCCAGCAGCCGGGGGGGGAATCAGCCCCAGCATTTT	CASSRGGNQPQHF
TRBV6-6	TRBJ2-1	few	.	TGTGCCAGCACCCCCCTAGGGAGCTCCTACAATGAGCAGTTCTTC	CASTPLGSSYNEQFF
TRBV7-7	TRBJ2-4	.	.	TGTGCTAGCAGCCCCTTAACCGGGACAAGCTTTACCAACATTCAGTACTTC	CASSPLTGTSFTNIQYF
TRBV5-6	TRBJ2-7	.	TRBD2	TGTGCCAGCAGCTTACCCGGACTAGCGGGAGACCCCTACGAGCAGTACTTC	CASSLPGLAGDPYEQYF
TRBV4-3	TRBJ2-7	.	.	TGCGCCAGCAGCCAAGATAGGGGACTTCTATGGGGTCCCTACGAGCAGTACTTC	CASSQDRGLLWGPYEQYF
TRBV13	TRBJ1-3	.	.	TGTGCCAGCAGCTTAAGGACAGCCTCTGGAAACACCATATATTTT	CASSLRTASGNTIYF
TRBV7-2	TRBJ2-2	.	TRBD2	TGTGCCAGCAGCAAGACTAGCGGGGGCCAGTTCGGGGAGCTGTTTTTT	CASSKTSGGQFGELFF
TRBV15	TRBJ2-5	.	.	TGTGCCACCAGCAGAGAACAGGGGAGGAGTGAGACCCAGTACTTC	CATSREQGRSETQYF
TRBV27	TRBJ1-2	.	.	TGTGCCAGCAGGGGGATTGCTCGGGGGAGTGGCTACACCTTC	CASRGIARGSGYTF
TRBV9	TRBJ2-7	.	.	TGTGCCAGCAGCGCGGGATTCCTGGACTACGAGCAGTACTTC	CASSAGFLDYEQYF